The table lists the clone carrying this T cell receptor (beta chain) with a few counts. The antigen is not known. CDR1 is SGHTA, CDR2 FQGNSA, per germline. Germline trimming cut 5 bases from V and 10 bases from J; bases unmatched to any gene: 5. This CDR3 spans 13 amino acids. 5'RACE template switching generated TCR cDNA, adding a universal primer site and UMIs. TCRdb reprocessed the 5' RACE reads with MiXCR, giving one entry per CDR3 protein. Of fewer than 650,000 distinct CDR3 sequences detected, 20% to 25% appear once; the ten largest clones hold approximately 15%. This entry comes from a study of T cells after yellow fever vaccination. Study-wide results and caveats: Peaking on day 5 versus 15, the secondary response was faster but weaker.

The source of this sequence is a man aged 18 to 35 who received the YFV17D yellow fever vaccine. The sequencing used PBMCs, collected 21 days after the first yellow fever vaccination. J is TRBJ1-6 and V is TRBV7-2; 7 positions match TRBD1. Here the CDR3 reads CASSQNRGSPLHF. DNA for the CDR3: TGTGCCAGCAGCCAGAACAGGGGATCACCCCTCCACTTT.